This T cell receptor beta chain was identified in a study of identical twins. V was clipped by 5 bases and J by 5 bases; unmatched bases: 4. CDR3 size: 14 residues. Each CDR3 protein is one row after TCRdb ran MiXCR on the 5' RACE reads. The data show approximately 220,000 distinct CDR3 sequences, less than 8% seen once. This sample was also put to use in a study of yellow fever vaccine responses in identical twins.

This receptor was taken from a woman younger than 35 in good health. The specimen sequenced was memory (CD45RO+) T cells sorted from blood. The chain couples TRBV12-3 or TRBV12-4 to TRBJ2-2, with 8 nucleotides matching TRBD1. CDR3: CASSRDRRTGELFF. CDR3 in DNA: TGTGCCAGCAGTAGGGACAGGCGTACCGGGGAGCTGTTTTTT.